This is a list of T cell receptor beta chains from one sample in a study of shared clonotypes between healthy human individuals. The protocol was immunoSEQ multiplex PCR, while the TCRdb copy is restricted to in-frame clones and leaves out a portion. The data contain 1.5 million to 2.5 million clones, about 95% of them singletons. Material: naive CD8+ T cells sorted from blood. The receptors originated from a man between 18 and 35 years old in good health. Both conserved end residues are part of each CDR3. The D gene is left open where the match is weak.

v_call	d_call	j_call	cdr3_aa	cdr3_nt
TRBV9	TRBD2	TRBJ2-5	CASSVASGGLQETQYF	TGTGCCAGCAGCGTAGCTAGCGGGGGCCTCCAAGAGACCCAGTACTTC
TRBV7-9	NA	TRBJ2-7	CASSSETSSYEQYF	TGTGCCAGCAGCTCCGAAACTAGTTCCTACGAGCAGTACTTC
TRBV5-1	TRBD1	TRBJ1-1	CASSTDRGRTHTEAFF	TGCGCCAGCAGCACGGACAGGGGTCGCACCCACACTGAAGCTTTCTTT
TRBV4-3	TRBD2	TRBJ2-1	CASSQIAGDYNEQFF	TGCGCCAGCAGCCAAATAGCGGGAGATTACAATGAGCAGTTCTTC
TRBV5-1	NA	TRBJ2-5	CASSFGGETQYF	TGCGCCAGCAGCTTTGGAGGGGAGACCCAGTACTTC
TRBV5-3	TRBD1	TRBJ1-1	CARSLSTDRRGNTEAFF	TGTGCCAGAAGTCTAAGCACGGACAGGCGAGGAAACACTGAAGCTTTCTTT
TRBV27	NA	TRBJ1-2	CASSLSGFWNYGYTF	TGTGCCAGCAGTTTATCGGGCTTTTGGAACTATGGCTACACCTTC
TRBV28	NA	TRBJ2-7	CASSLNSDGEQYF	TGTGCCAGCAGTTTGAACTCGGATGGGGAGCAGTACTTC
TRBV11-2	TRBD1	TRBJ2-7	CASSLIQGEQYF	TGTGCCAGCAGCTTGATACAGGGGGAGCAGTACTTC
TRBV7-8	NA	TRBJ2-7	CASSLGGAEQSYEQYF	TGTGCCAGCAGCTTAGGGGGGGCGGAGCAGTCCTACGAGCAGTACTTC
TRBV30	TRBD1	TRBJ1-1	CAWRTGTVNTEAFF	TGTGCCTGGAGGACCGGGACAGTGAACACTGAAGCTTTCTTT